These 31 T cell receptor beta chains came from one sample sequenced in a study of blood T cell repertoires in COVID-19. Here immunoSEQ multiplex PCR was the method, and the copy in TCRdb shows in-frame clones only, minus some. The table lists some 200,000 clones, roughly 90% of them singletons. The sample comprised PBMCs or T cells enriched from blood (not recorded which). The receptors originated from a woman under 30 who had recovered from COVID-19.

V and J are TRBV12-3 or TRBV12-4 and TRBJ2-2; a possible D gene is TRBD2 (5 bases). This CDR3 spans 13 amino acids. Trimming stripped 6 bases from V and 9 bases from J, with 14 bases between. The CDR3 region has the DNA TGTGCCAGCAGCCCCCCGGGGTCTAGGGAGCTGTTTTTT. Encoded protein: CASSPPGSRELFF.

This chain uses TRBV24-1 with TRBJ2-2; 11 bases map to TRBD2. The trim removed 5 bases at V and 2 bases at J, leaving 6 bases unmatched. Germline V gene lookup returns CDR1 KGHDR and CDR2 SFDVKD. The CDR3 sequence is 17 residues long. CDR3 amino acids: CATSGLAGGDNTGELFF. CDR3 nucleotide sequence: TGTGCCACCAGTGGTTTAGCGGGGGGGGACAACACCGGGGAGCTGTTTTTT.

This chain uses TRBV19 with TRBJ1-5; D not certain. Trimming stripped 6 bases from V and 5 bases from J, with 11 bases between. CDR3 size: 13 residues. Per germline, CDR1 LNHDA and CDR2 SQIVND (reference sequence). CDR3 region: CASSPSRDQPQHF. The CDR3 DNA reads as TGTGCCAGTAGCCCATCCCGGGATCAGCCCCAGCATTTT.

The chain couples TRBV9 to TRBJ2-1; 8 bases are shared with TRBD1. The junction had 9 bases not matched to a gene; V was cut back by 3 bases and J by 7 bases. The CDR3 is 15 residues long. CDR1 is SGDLS and CDR2 is YYNGEE in the germline V gene. DNA of the CDR3: TGTGCCAGCAGCGCTTACAGGACAGGGTGGAATGAGCAGTTCTTC. Protein sequence: CASSAYRTGWNEQFF.

The V and J genes are TRBV19 and TRBJ1-1; D is undetermined. The CDR3 loop spans 12 amino acids. V was trimmed by 6 bases and J by 1 base, leaving 6 bases between them. Germline assignment: CDR1 LNHDA and CDR2 SQIVND (reference sequence). CDR3 in amino acids: CASRATNTEAFF. The CDR3 nucleotides read TGTGCCAGTAGGGCCACGAACACTGAAGCTTTCTTT.

With respect to this clone: Other DNA sequences in the sample encode the same CDR3. The chain has TRBV28 and TRBJ1-1; D not certain. V lost 3 bases and J lost 1, with 6 bases in between. Germline assignment: CDR1 MDHEN and CDR2 SYDVKM. CDR3 length: 13 residues. The CDR3 reads CASSFRGNTEAFF. CDR3 DNA sequence: TGTGCCAGCAGTTTTAGAGGGAACACTGAAGCTTTCTTT.

The gene calls are TRBV5-1 and TRBJ2-3; TRBD1 agrees at 10 bases. After removal of 4 bases from V and 0 bases from J, the junction contained 11 bases not matched to a gene. This CDR3 has 18 residues. Looked up from germline, CDR1 is SGHRS and CDR2 is YFSETQ. The CDR3: CASSPGQGTHRSTDTQYF. In DNA, the CDR3 is TGCGCCAGCAGCCCGGGACAGGGGACTCACCGAAGCACAGATACGCAGTATTTT.

J is TRBJ2-7 and V is TRBV12-3 or TRBV12-4; a weak D match, TRBD2 (6 bases). The CDR3 extends over 13 amino acids. V was pared by 4 bases and J by 2 bases, with 9 bases between. CDR3 in DNA: TGTGCCAGCAGTTCCGGGGGACCCTACGAGCAGTACTTC. Its translation: CASSSGGPYEQYF.

This clone has only a few counts. The V gene is TRBV5-1, the J gene TRBJ1-6; 9 nucleotides align to TRBD1. Germline loops: CDR1 SGHRS, CDR2 YFSETQ. The CDR3 runs 15 residues. Losses at the gene ends were 3 bases for V and 9 bases for J; bases not matched to a gene: 7. CDR3 amino acids: CASSSRSGQGSPLHF. CDR3 nucleotide sequence: TGCGCCAGCAGCTCCCGATCGGGACAGGGTTCACCCCTCCACTTT.

V gene TRBV4-1 combines with J gene TRBJ2-1; no definite D call. The CDR3 has 16 residues. The germline CDR1 and CDR2 sequences are MGHRA and YSYEKL. Trimming took 1 base from V and 1 from J, leaving 11 bases between them. The CDR3: CASSQVDIISYNEQFF. The CDR3 DNA follows: TGCGCCAGCAGCCAAGTAGACATAATATCCTACAATGAGCAGTTCTTC.

The CDR3, as DNA: TGTGCCAGCGGGCCAGGGAGCAATCAGCCCCAGCATTTT. Encoded protein: CASGPGSNQPQHF. The chain joins TRBV28 to TRBJ1-5, with D perhaps matching TRBD1 (5 bases). The CDR3 sequence is 13 residues long. V shed 8 bases and J shed 1 base, with 9 bases lying between them. Germline CDR1 MDHEN, CDR2 SYDVKM. Combining the CDR3 with reference TRBV28 and TRBJ1-5 gives the whole variable domain DVKVTQSSRYLVKRTGEKVFLECVQDMDHENMFWYRQDPGLGLRLIYFSYDVKMKEKGDIPEGYSVSREKKERFSLILESASTNQTSMYLCASGPGSNQPQHFGDGTRLSIL.

The rearrangement links TRBV5-6 to TRBJ1-6; 8 nucleotides agree with TRBD1. The CDR3 has 15 residues. Per germline, CDR1 SGHDT and CDR2 YYEEEE. V was pared by 4 bases and J by 5 bases, with 5 bases of the junction left unmatched. The CDR3 bases are TGTGCCAGCAGCCAGGGACAGGTGAATAATTCACCCCTCCACTTT. The encoded protein is CASSQGQVNNSPLHF.

The chain has TRBV11-2 and TRBJ1-6; TRBD1 is a possible D gene (6 bases). CDR1 and CDR2 (germline): SGHAT, FQNNGV. V dropped 4 bases and J dropped 13 bases, with 17 bases sitting between them. The CDR3 spans 14 residues. The CDR3, as DNA: TGTGCCAGCAGCTCCGGACAGTCTAGTAATCCCCTCCACTTT. It yields the protein CASSSGQSSNPLHF.

The chain combines TRBV2 with TRBJ2-7; D perhaps matches TRBD1 (5 bases). The CDR3 has 15 amino acids. Trimming shortened V by 6 bases and J by 2 bases, and 17 bases separated the two germline ends. Germline V gene data show CDR1 as SNHLY and CDR2 as FYNNEI. The DNA for the CDR3 is TGTGCCAGCAGGGTAACACAGGAGAACCCCTACGAGCAGTACTTC. Translation: CASRVTQENPYEQYF.

The CDR3 DNA is TGTGCCAGCAGTCAGGACAGCTGGCTTAATGAAAAACTGTTTTTT. Translating gives CASSQDSWLNEKLFF. The genes are TRBV6-5 and TRBJ1-4; TRBD1 is a possible D gene (6 bases). Trimming left V 5 bases short and J 4 bases short, with 14 bases between. Germline V gives CDR1 MNHEY, CDR2 SVGAGI. This CDR3 comprises 15 residues.

The chain joins TRBV10-3 to TRBJ2-3; 7 positions match TRBD1. The CDR3 is made up of 14 amino acids. Trimming took 10 bases from V and 1 from J; bases not matched to a gene: 8. The germline CDR1 and CDR2 sequences are ENHRY and SYGVKD. The CDR3 nucleotides read TGTGCCACCAGCGGACAGGCACGCACAGATACGCAGTATTTT. Its protein is CATSGQARTDTQYF.

The CDR3 sequence is CASSLGGDRGLDTEAFF. The CDR3 bases are TGTGCCAGCAGCTTAGGAGGGGACAGGGGGCTGGACACTGAAGCTTTCTTT. The chain is built from TRBV13 and TRBJ1-1; TRBD1 agrees at 12 bases. V lost 0 bases, J lost 3 bases, and 5 bases stayed unmatched. The germline CDR1 and CDR2 sequences are PRHDT and FYEKMQ (reference sequence). This CDR3 region has 17 residues. Using reference TRBV13 and TRBJ1-1 for the parts outside the CDR3, the full variable domain is AAGVIQSPRHLIKEKRETATLKCYPIPRHDTVYWYQQGPGQDPQFLISFYEKMQSDKGSIPDRFSAQQFSDYHSELNMSSLELGDSALYFCASSLGGDRGLDTEAFFGQGTRLTVV.

The rearrangement joins TRBV12-5 to TRBJ1-4; maybe TRBD1 (6 bases). With 1 base removed from V and 5 bases from J, the gap between germline ends came to 17 bases. Per the germline V gene, CDR1 is LGHNT and CDR2 is FRNRAP. The CDR3 contains 17 residues. CDR3 sequence (DNA): TGTGCTAGTGGTTTGGAACCATACGACAGGAAAAATGAAAAACTGTTTTTT. Residues: CASGLEPYDRKNEKLFF.

J is TRBJ2-3 and V is TRBV2; TRBD2 aligns across 7 bases. This CDR3 has 14 residues. V was pared by 6 bases and J by 0 bases, with 3 bases of the junction left unmatched. CDR1 is SNHLY and CDR2 is FYNNEI in the germline V gene. CDR3 DNA: TGTGCCAGCAGGGGAGGGCCCAGCACAGATACGCAGTATTTT. Its translation: CASRGGPSTDTQYF.

The chain recombines TRBV29-1 with TRBJ2-5; 7 bases match TRBD1. In germline, CDR1 is SQVTM, CDR2 ANQGSEA. This CDR3 is built from 12 residues. V shed 6 bases and J 3 bases; nucleotides not matched to a gene: 4. CDR3 DNA sequence: TGCAGCGTGCCCCAGGGGGAAGAGACCCAGTACTTC. Translating gives CSVPQGEETQYF.

This chain links TRBV6-5 with TRBJ2-3; a possible D gene is TRBD2 (6 bases). Trimming left V 6 bases short and J 2 bases short, with 12 bases between. There are 14 residues in the CDR3. Per germline, CDR1 MNHEY and CDR2 SVGAGI. The DNA for the CDR3 is TGTGCCAGCAGGGCTGGCGGGGACACAGATACGCAGTATTTT. Its translation: CASRAGGDTDTQYF.

To note about this clone: One end of the junction is discordant with germline, which a read error may explain. Written as DNA, the CDR3 is TGTGCCAGCAGAGAAGGACCCTCGGACTCGGGCTACACCTTC. Its translation is CASREGPSDSGYTF. The V call is TRBV6-1, the J call TRBJ1-2; D gene unclear. The germline CDR1 and CDR2 sequences are MNHNS and SASEGT. CDR3 size: 14 residues.

V and J are TRBV12-5 and TRBJ2-7; D gene unclear. Germline CDR1 and CDR2: LGHNT and FRNRAP. CDR3 length equals 10 residues. Trimming left V 6 bases short and J 3 bases short, with 3 bases between. CDR3 sequence: CASGIYEQYF. The CDR3 DNA sequence: TGTGCTAGTGGCATCTACGAGCAGTACTTC.

This clone appeared once. V usage is TRBV7-9 and J usage is TRBJ2-3; no reliable D call. V was shortened by 5 bases and J by 4 bases, with 7 bases between the two germline ends. CDR1 and CDR2 from the germline V gene are SEHNR and FQNEAQ (reference sequence). The CDR3 totals 12 residues. DNA for the CDR3: TGTGCCAGCAGCACTTATCCAGATACGCAGTATTTT. Amino acid sequence: CASSTYPDTQYF.

The chain links TRBV18 to TRBJ2-2; TRBD1 agrees at 8 bases. Germline V CDR1 and CDR2: KGHSH, LQKENI. Trimming cost V 3 bases and J 0 bases; bases outside gene matches: 3. The CDR3 is 16 residues long. The CDR3 reads CASSPPGGANTGELFF. The CDR3, as DNA: TGTGCCAGCTCACCTCCAGGGGGCGCGAACACCGGGGAGCTGTTTTTT.

The chain employs TRBV30 and TRBJ2-6, with 14 bases fitting TRBD2. The V gene end was trimmed by 3 bases and the J gene end by 11 bases; junction bases not matched to a gene: 27. The germline CDR1 and CDR2 sequences are GTSNPN and SVGIG (reference sequence). The CDR3 sequence is 22 residues long. CDR3 nucleotide sequence: TGTGCCTGGAGGGAGTCTTCACGGGGACTAGCGGGGGCACGTTGGGATTGGGACGTCCTGACTTTC. Encoded protein: CAWRESSRGLAGARWDWDVLTF. The variable domain in full, completed from reference TRBV30 and TRBJ2-6, reads SQTIHQWPATLVQPVGSPLSLECTVEGTSNPNLYWYRQAAGRGLQLLFYSVGIGQISSEVPQNLSASRPQDRQFILSSKKLLLSDSGFYLCAWRESSRGLAGARWDWDVLTFGAGSRLTVL.

J is TRBJ2-5 and V is TRBV27; 7 nucleotides match TRBD2. V lost 3 bases, J lost 2 bases, and 9 bases stayed unmatched. Germline CDR1 is MNHEY and CDR2 is SMNVEV (reference sequence). CDR3 length: 16 residues. The CDR3 DNA reads TGTGCCAGCAGTTTCAATCCGGGGAGGGGACAAGAGACCCAGTACTTC. Translation: CASSFNPGRGQETQYF.

The chain recombines TRBV11-2 with TRBJ1-2; a possible D gene is TRBD1 (5 bases). Trimming removed 7 bases from V and 4 bases from J, with 19 bases in between. The germline V gene encodes CDR1 SGHAT and CDR2 FQNNGV. The CDR3 length is 15 residues. DNA for the CDR3: TGTGCCAGCACCCCAATGGGGACTATGAGCTATGGCTACACCTTC. Amino acids: CASTPMGTMSYGYTF.

CDR3 nucleotide sequence: TGTGCTAGTGGTTTGGTACGAGGGGGGAGGGGAGAAAAACTGTTTTTT. This translates into CASGLVRGGRGEKLFF. This chain connects TRBV12-5 to TRBJ1-4; a weak D match, TRBD1 (6 bases). Trimming removed 0 bases from V and 8 bases from J, with 16 bases in between. The CDR3 totals 16 residues. The V gene's germline CDR1 is LGHNT and CDR2 FRNRAP.

The chain links TRBV5-8 to TRBJ1-2; D perhaps matches TRBD1 (5 bases). Trimming took 2 bases from V and 4 from J, leaving 18 bases between them. Looked up from germline, CDR1 is SGHTS and CDR2 is YDEGEE. This CDR3 region has 16 residues. CDR3 sequence reads: CASSLPTGGNIYGYTF. CDR3 DNA: TGTGCCAGCAGCTTACCGACGGGGGGAAATATCTATGGCTACACCTTC.

The chain joins TRBV5-5 to TRBJ1-1; D is unresolved. The CDR3 length is 14 residues. Germline-derived CDR1 and CDR2 are SGHKS and YYEKEE (reference sequence). The V gene lost 4 bases and the J gene lost 3 bases, with 13 bases spanning the gap. The CDR3: CASSKDYRDTEAFF. CDR3 bases: TGTGCCAGCAGCAAGGACTATAGGGACACTGAAGCTTTCTTT.